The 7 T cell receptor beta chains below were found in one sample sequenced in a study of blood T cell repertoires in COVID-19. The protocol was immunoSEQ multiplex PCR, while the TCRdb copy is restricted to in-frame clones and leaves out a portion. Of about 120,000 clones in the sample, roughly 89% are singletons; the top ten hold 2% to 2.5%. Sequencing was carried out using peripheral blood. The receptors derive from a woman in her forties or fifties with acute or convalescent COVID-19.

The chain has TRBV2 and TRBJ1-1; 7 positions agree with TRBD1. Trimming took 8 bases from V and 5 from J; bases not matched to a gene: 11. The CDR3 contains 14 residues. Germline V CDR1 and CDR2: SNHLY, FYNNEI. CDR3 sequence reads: CASGGRGVRTEAFF. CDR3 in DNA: TGTGCCAGCGGAGGCAGGGGGGTTAGGACTGAAGCTTTCTTT. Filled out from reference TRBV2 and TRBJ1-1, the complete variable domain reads EPEVTQTPSHQVTQMGQEVILRCVPISNHLYFYWYRQILGQKVEFLVSFYNNEISEKSEIFDDQFSVERPDGSNFTLKIRSTKLEDSAMYFCASGGRGVRTEAFFGQGTRLTVV.

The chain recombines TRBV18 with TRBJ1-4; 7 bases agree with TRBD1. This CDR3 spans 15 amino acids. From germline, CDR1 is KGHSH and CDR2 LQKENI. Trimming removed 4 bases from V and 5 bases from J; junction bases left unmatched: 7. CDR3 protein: CASSLRDSSNEKLFF. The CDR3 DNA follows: TGTGCCAGCTCACTCAGGGACAGCTCCAATGAAAAACTGTTTTTT.

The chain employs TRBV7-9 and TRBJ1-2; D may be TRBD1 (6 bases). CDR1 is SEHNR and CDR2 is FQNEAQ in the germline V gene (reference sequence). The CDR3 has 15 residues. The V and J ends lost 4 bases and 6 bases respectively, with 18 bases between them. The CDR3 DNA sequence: TGTGCCAGCAGCTACGCTGACAGGTCTGGAGATGGCTACACCTTC. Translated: CASSYADRSGDGYTF. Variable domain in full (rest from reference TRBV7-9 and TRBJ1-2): DTGVSQNPRHKITKRGQNVTFRCDPISEHNRLYWYRQTLGQGPEFLTYFQNEAQLEKSRLLSDRFSAERPKGSFSTLEIQRTEQGDSAMYLCASSYADRSGDGYTFGSGTRLTVV.

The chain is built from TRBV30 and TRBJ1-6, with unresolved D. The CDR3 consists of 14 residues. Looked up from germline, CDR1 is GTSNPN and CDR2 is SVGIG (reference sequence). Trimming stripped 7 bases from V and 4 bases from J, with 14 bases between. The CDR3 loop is CASQTGNYNSPLHF. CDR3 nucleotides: TGTGCCTCCCAGACCGGGAATTATAATTCACCCCTCCACTTT.

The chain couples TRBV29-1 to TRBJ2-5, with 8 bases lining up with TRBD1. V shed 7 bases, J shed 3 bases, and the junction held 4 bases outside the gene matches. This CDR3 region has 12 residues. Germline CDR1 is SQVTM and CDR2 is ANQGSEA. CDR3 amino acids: CSAWDRKETQYF. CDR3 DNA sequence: TGCAGCGCCTGGGACAGGAAAGAGACCCAGTACTTC.

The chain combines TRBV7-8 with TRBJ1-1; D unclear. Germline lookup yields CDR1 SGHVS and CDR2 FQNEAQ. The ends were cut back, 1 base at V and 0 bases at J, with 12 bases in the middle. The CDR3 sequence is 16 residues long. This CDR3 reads CASSLGRREMNTEAFF. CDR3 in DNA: TGTGCCAGCAGCTTAGGGCGACGGGAAATGAACACTGAAGCTTTCTTT.

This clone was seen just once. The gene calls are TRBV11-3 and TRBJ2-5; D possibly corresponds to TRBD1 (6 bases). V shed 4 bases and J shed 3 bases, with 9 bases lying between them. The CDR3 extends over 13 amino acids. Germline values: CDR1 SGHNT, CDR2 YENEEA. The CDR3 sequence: CASSSWTEETQYF. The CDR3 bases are TGTGCCAGCAGCTCCTGGACAGAAGAGACCCAGTACTTC.